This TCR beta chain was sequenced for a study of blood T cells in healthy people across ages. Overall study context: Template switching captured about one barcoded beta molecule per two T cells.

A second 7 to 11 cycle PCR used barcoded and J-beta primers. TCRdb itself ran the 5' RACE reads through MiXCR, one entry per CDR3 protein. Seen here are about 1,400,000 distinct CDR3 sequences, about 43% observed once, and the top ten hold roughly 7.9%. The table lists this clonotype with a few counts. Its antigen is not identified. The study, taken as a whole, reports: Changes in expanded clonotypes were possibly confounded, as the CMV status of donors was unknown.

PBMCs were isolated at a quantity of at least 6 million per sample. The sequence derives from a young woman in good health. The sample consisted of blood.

The DNA of the CDR3 is TGTGCCAGCTCTCAGGGACAGGGGGCTGGTGAGCAGTTCTTC. Translation gives CASSQGQGAGEQFF. This chain uses TRBV4-2 with TRBJ2-1, with 12 bases that match TRBD1. Unmatched junction bases numbered 8, after V lost 8 bases and J lost 9 bases. The CDR3 runs 14 residues. Germline assignment: CDR1 LGHNA and CDR2 YNFKEQ.